The T cell receptor beta chain under discussion was sequenced for a study of cytomegalovirus exposure and HLA in healthy donors. Findings of the study overall: Later analysis identified a missense DCLRE1C variant that was linked to TCR beta V- and J-gene trimming. There were some public TCRs occurring in many donors, but most TCR sequences were rare.

The PCR had 60 Vbeta and 13 Jbeta primers. Clones were sequenced by immunoSEQ multiplex PCR, and TCRdb holds only the in-frame ones, with some missing. The repertoire holds approximately 150,000 clones, with 60% to 85% as singletons. The CDR3 contains 14 residues. CDR1 and CDR2 (germline): SGHNT, YYREEE (reference sequence). J was trimmed by 0 bases and V by 3 bases; bases with no gene match: 1. In the case of this clone: Its antigen is unknown.

Material: PBMCs. This chain joins TRBV5-4 and TRBJ2-5; 8 positions match TRBD1. The TCR was taken from a woman in her thirties or forties in good health and CMV-seropositive. The CDR3 bases are TGTGCCAGCAGCTACAGGGGGGACCAAGAGACCCAGTACTTC. It encodes CASSYRGDQETQYF.